One sample yielded the 16 T cell receptor beta chains listed below, sequenced in a study of T cells in Graves' hyperthyroidism and ophthalmopathy (dated by TCRdb to about 2019). Library prep was done by multiplex PCR. The reads were generated on an Illumina HiSeq 2000. TCR beta CDR3 regions were amplified from RNA transcripts. The TCR CDR3 was subjected to a first round of RT-PCR using the HTBI primer set and the Qiagen OneStep RT-PCR kit. TCRdb passed the public sequencing reads through fastp at Q25 and MiXCR, retaining productive beta sequences. A single entry per CDR3 protein holds the most common genes and DNA from its merged rows. Across this sample there are roughly 500,000 distinct CDR3 sequences, with approximately 14% seen only once. The leading ten clones occupy 5% to 7% of the sample. The specimen sequenced was blood. These receptors all stem from a woman aged 25-40 years with Graves' hyperthyroidism that later progressed to Graves' ophthalmopathy.

This clonotype was recorded many times. The V call is TRBV7-3, the J call TRBJ2-5; no definite D call. V lost 2 bases and J 5 bases, leaving 12 bases between the germline ends. The germline CDR1 and CDR2 sequences are SGHTA and FQGTGA. The CDR3 consists of 14 residues. Here the CDR3 reads CASSLGPLSETQYF. CDR3 in DNA: TGTGCCAGCAGCTTAGGCCCTCTTTCGGAGACCCAGTACTTC.

The chain carries TRBV9 and TRBJ2-1, with TRBD2 matching 7 bases. The germline gives CDR1 SGDLS, CDR2 YYNGEE. This CDR3 has 15 amino acids. Unmatched junction bases numbered 12, after V lost 3 bases and J lost 9 bases. As DNA, the CDR3 is TGTGCCAGCAGCGGCTCGGCGGCGGGAGAGGGTGAGCAGTTCTTC. Its translation: CASSGSAAGEGEQFF.

The gene calls are TRBV20-1 and TRBJ2-1; tentatively, D is TRBD1 or TRBD2 (5 bases each). Looked up from germline, CDR1 is DFQATT and CDR2 is SNEGSKA (reference sequence). CDR3 length: 15 residues. V was pared by 7 bases and J by 8 bases, with 24 bases between. CDR3 bases: TGCAGTGTATTTCTCGGGATTTTAGGGGTAGATGAGCAGTTCTTC. This gives the protein CSVFLGILGVDEQFF.

This clonotype showed up many times. The chain carries TRBV7-8 and TRBJ2-7; tentative D call: TRBD2 (7 bases). This CDR3 region has 19 residues. Trimming removed 3 bases from V and 3 bases from J, with 27 bases in between. Germline-derived CDR1 and CDR2 are SGHVS and FQNEAQ. CDR3 DNA: TGTGCCAGCAGCTTGGGGGGGGTCATTGGACAGCCAGCATTCTACGAGCAGTACTTC. Translated: CASSLGGVIGQPAFYEQYF.

The V and J genes are TRBV2 and TRBJ2-2; 7 nucleotides match TRBD2. This CDR3 region has 12 residues. Germline loops: CDR1 SNHLY, CDR2 FYNNEI. V trimming: 10 bases; J trimming: 4 bases; junction bases outside the gene matches: 3. The CDR3 spells CATTGGTGELFF. For the CDR3, the DNA is TGTGCCACCACGGGGGGCACCGGGGAGCTGTTTTTT.

As concerns this clonotype: Since a much larger clone is just one base distant, this may be a read error. Likely a read error: the CDR3 ends without its conserved phenylalanine or tryptophan. The chain is built from TRBV12-3 or TRBV12-4 and TRBJ1-1, with TRBD1 matching over 9 bases. Trimming at V came to 3 bases and at J to 4 bases, leaving 3 bases not matched to a gene. The CDR3 length is 14 residues. CDR3 sequence: CASSLTGGPTEAFL. DNA for the CDR3: TGTGCCAGCAGTTTGACAGGGGGGCCCACTGAAGCTTTCCTT.

This clonotype occurred many times. This chain uses TRBV7-3 with TRBJ2-3, with D unclear. Trimming removed 5 bases from V and 4 bases from J, with 13 bases in between. The CDR3 has 14 amino acids. CDR1 is SGHTA and CDR2 is FQGTGA in the germline V gene. The CDR3 sequence: CASSVVGGADTQYF. The CDR3 bases are TGTGCCAGCAGCGTCGTGGGCGGAGCAGATACGCAGTATTTT.

This clonotype was seen repeatedly, ten times or more. The rearrangement joins TRBV12-3 or TRBV12-4 to TRBJ1-1; no reliable D call. Between the trimmed V and J ends, which lost 3 bases and 3 bases, there was a span of 8 bases. The CDR3 is made up of 13 amino acids. CDR3 sequence: CASSLDAHTEAFF. The CDR3 DNA sequence: TGTGCCAGCAGTTTGGACGCCCACACTGAAGCTTTCTTT.

This clonotype has at least ten counts. The genes are TRBV10-3 and TRBJ1-6; D is unresolved. V was clipped by 10 bases and J by 10 bases, with 14 bases between them. The CDR3 sequence is 12 residues long. Per germline, CDR1 ENHRY and CDR2 SYGVKD. In DNA, the CDR3 is TGTGCCACCCGCCGGTTGGACTCACCCCTCCACTTT. The encoded protein is CATRRLDSPLHF.

This clonotype was counted many times. V usage is TRBV7-2 and J usage is TRBJ1-4; D gene uncertain. The germline gives CDR1 SGHTA, CDR2 FQGNSA. The germline V and J ends were trimmed by 8 bases and 2 bases, with 15 bases remaining between them. This CDR3 region has 15 residues. The CDR3 loop reads CASRGGDSTNEKLFF. In DNA, the CDR3 is TGTGCCAGCCGAGGAGGTGATTCGACTAATGAAAAACTGTTTTTT.

As for this clonotype: One junction end disagrees with the germline gene, perhaps due to a read error. This sequence joins TRBV6-1 and TRBJ1-1; no firm D call. The CDR3 has 12 amino acids. Germline V gene lookup returns CDR1 MNHNS and CDR2 SASEGT. CDR3 coding DNA: TGTACCAGCATGGGCTTGAACACTGAAGCTTTCTTT. Residues: CTSMGLNTEAFF.

The CDR3 DNA is TGTGCCAGCAGCTCAACAGGGTCTGGACAGCCCCAGCATTTT. Its translation is CASSSTGSGQPQHF. V usage is TRBV5-6 and J usage is TRBJ1-5; perhaps TRBD1 as D (6 bases). The V end lost 3 bases, the J end lost 7 bases, and 14 bases lay between the germline ends. CDR3 size: 14 residues. The germline V gene has CDR1 SGHDT and CDR2 YYEEEE.

This clonotype was counted a few times. This chain uses TRBV5-1 with TRBJ1-4; no clear D gene. V was pared by 0 bases and J by 5 bases, with 20 bases between. The V gene's germline CDR1 is SGHRS and CDR2 YFSETQ. This CDR3 has 18 residues. The CDR3 DNA reads TGCGCCAGCAGCTTGGACGTTGTCCACGGGGTTACGAATGAAAAACTGTTTTTT. Translation gives CASSLDVVHGVTNEKLFF. Supplemented by reference TRBV5-1 and TRBJ1-4, the full variable domain reads KAGVTQTPRYLIKTRGQQVTLSCSPISGHRSVSWYQQTPGQGLQFLFEYFSETQRNKGNFPGRFSGRQFSNSRSEMNVSTLELGDSALYLCASSLDVVHGVTNEKLFFGSGTQLSVL.

The chain combines TRBV28 with TRBJ2-7; weak D call: TRBD1 (6 bases). The CDR3 extends over 14 amino acids. Germline V gene data show CDR1 as MDHEN and CDR2 as SYDVKM. V was trimmed by 6 bases and J by 2 bases, leaving 14 bases between them. CDR3 loop: CASRTGTNTYEQYF. The CDR3 nucleotides read TGTGCCAGCAGAACCGGGACAAATACCTACGAGCAGTACTTC.

The rearrangement links TRBV6-2 or TRBV6-3 to TRBJ2-1; D is ambiguous. V was pared by 2 bases and J by 4 bases, with 18 bases between. In germline, CDR1 is MNHEY, CDR2 SVGEGT. This CDR3 is 17 amino acids long. The DNA of the CDR3 is TGTGCCAGCAGTTACAGGGTCCGCAGTAAAATTTACAATGAGCAGTTCTTC. It codes for CASSYRVRSKIYNEQFF.

This clonotype was detected a few times. The V gene is TRBV27, the J gene TRBJ2-7; TRBD2 agrees at 8 bases. Germline V lookup: CDR1 MNHEY, CDR2 SMNVEV (reference sequence). The J segment lost 4 bases and the V segment lost 6 bases, leaving 8 bases of the junction unmatched. The CDR3 totals 14 residues. CDR3 DNA sequence: TGTGCCAGCAGGTATTCTAGCGGGTGGTACGAGCAGTACTTC. It specifies CASRYSSGWYEQYF.